This T cell receptor beta chain was recorded in a study of OX40 agonist ivuxolimab in advanced cancers. On the study more broadly: A mean age of around 60 years, range about 20 to 90, was recorded, and around 85% were male.

V shed 7 bases and J shed 7 bases, with 8 bases lying between them. This CDR3 has 11 amino acids. Per germline, CDR1 SNHLY and CDR2 FYNNEI. Concerning this clone: Its target is not known.

The repertoire was sequenced with immunoSEQ multiplex PCR; TCRdb's copy has only in-frame clones and lacks some. This sample has roughly 80,000 clones; about nine tenths occur once, and the top ten carry roughly 5.8%. Regarding the study as a whole: There were, on average, more expanded clones in CD8+ T cells than in CD4+.

The sample here was CD4+ or CD8+ T cells sorted from blood, taken in a trial of the OX40 agonist ivuxolimab. This receptor was obtained from an adult with an advanced solid tumor such as melanoma, head and neck, liver or kidney cancer. The chain couples TRBV2 to TRBJ2-1; D ambiguous. CDR3 bases: TGTGCCAGCAATTTTCAGAATGAGCAGTTCTTC. Translation gives CASNFQNEQFF. Looking up the rest from reference TRBV2 and TRBJ2-1 gives the full variable domain: EPEVTQTPSHQVTQMGQEVILRCVPISNHLYFYWYRQILGQKVEFLVSFYNNEISEKSEIFDDQFSVERPDGSNFTLKIRSTKLEDSAMYFCASNFQNEQFFGPGTRLTVL.